This T cell receptor beta chain was sequenced in a study of blood T cells in healthy people across ages. Findings and caveats of the study: In the absence of known donor CMV status, changes in expanded clonotypes were possibly confounded.

A note on this clonotype: Its antigen remains unidentified.

The use of a sample-barcoded 5' primer and a J-beta primer mix characterized a second PCR of about 6 to 12 cycles. Template switching added a 12-random-nucleotide identifier to every cDNA molecule. Using its own MiXCR run on the 5' RACE reads, TCRdb lists one record per CDR3 protein. Here the sample spans about 650,000 distinct CDR3 sequences, 32% being singletons. This CDR3 is 16 amino acids long. Trimming took 1 base from V and 2 from J; bases not matched to a gene: 7. Germline lookup yields CDR1 DFQATT and CDR2 SNEGSKA (reference sequence). The chain is built from TRBV20-1 and TRBJ2-3; 9 positions match TRBD2. Sequencing input: blood. The TCR originated in an elderly woman in good health. Written as DNA, the CDR3 is TGCAGTGCTAGAGTAGGGCTAGCGGGACTCACAGATACGCAGTATTTT. Encoded protein: CSARVGLAGLTDTQYF.